This is a list of T cell receptor beta chains from one sample in a study of blood T cell repertoires in COVID-19. Using immunoSEQ multiplex PCR, the repertoire was profiled, and TCRdb retains in-frame clones only, with some absent. This table has 150,000 to 200,000 clones, approximately 80% appearing once. Sequencing was carried out using PBMCs or T cells enriched from blood (not recorded which). These receptors were taken from a woman aged 60 to 75 who had recovered from COVID-19. The CDR3 runs from the conserved cysteine through the conserved F or W.

TRBJ1-6	TRBV20-1	CSGKAGKIIHF
TRBJ2-3	TRBV7-3	CASSINPQDTQYF
TRBJ1-2	TRBV28	CASTLARGYGYTF
TRBJ1-1	TRBV5-6	CASSLATGTMNTEAFF
TRBJ1-1	TRBV30	CAWRVGAPRNTEAFF
TRBJ1-1	TRBV18	CASSLDMNTEAFF
TRBJ2-7	TRBV11-2	CASSLEPTYEQYF
TRBJ2-1	TRBV15	CATSRDRSGVGDNEQFF
TRBJ1-2	TRBV18	CASSKTGNGVYGYTF
TRBJ2-5	TRBV4-1	CASSQGFTSGSQETQYF
TRBJ2-7	TRBV7-9	CASSLESGNYEQYF
TRBJ2-5	TRBV27	CASSLGWEQETQYF
TRBJ2-7	TRBV5-1	CASSLGTGSQGWGNEQYF
TRBJ1-1	TRBV3-1/TRBV3-2	CASSQGTEAFF
TRBJ1-2	TRBV7-2	CASSFSPTGSYGYTF
TRBJ1-2	TRBV5-1	CASSFEQGNYGYTF
TRBJ2-6	TRBV11-2	CASSTLARAGANVLTF
TRBJ1-5	TRBV2	CASSEYRGGQPQHF
TRBJ1-5	TRBV6-2/TRBV6-3	CASSRLTVSNQPQHF
TRBJ2-1	TRBV5-6	CASSFPGLAGGLAYNEQFF
TRBJ2-3	TRBV2	CASSNRGGSTDTQYF
TRBJ1-2	TRBV3-1/TRBV3-2	CASSQGGEYGYTF
TRBJ1-1	TRBV18	CASSRQGSLNTEAFF
TRBJ1-5	TRBV7-9	CASSTYRQGLSNQPQHF
TRBJ2-7	TRBV5-1	CASSLETSGAYEQYF
TRBJ1-1	TRBV11-2	CASSLDLGGARTEAFF
TRBJ1-2	TRBV9	CASSGQTPYGYTF
TRBJ1-1	TRBV12-5	CASGLPRQGMNTEAFF
TRBJ1-2	TRBV5-1	CASSTGGSGSLNYGYTF
TRBJ2-5	TRBV4-1	CASSQDSPAQTQYF
TRBJ1-1	TRBV5-1	CASSWGGAGTEAFF
TRBJ2-1	TRBV7-6	CASRKRGGNEQFF
TRBJ1-1	TRBV5-1	CASSLGREYTEAFF
TRBJ2-3	TRBV5-1	CASSRAGLAGNGDTQYF
TRBJ1-4	TRBV15	CATSRDSGSRKLFF
TRBJ1-4	TRBV18	CASSNLAQTGGKLFF
TRBJ1-4	TRBV29-1	CSVEEGGNEKLFF
TRBJ1-2	TRBV7-9	CASSSEGQRYYGYTF
TRBJ1-4	TRBV7-2	CASSDHRRTNEKLFF
TRBJ2-3	TRBV29-1	CSVRRGMDTQYF
TRBJ2-2	TRBV5-1	CASSSITGELFF
TRBJ1-4	TRBV4-1	CASSQPSRTGTEKLFF
TRBJ1-1	TRBV19	CASSSRGQGSTEAFF
TRBJ2-1	TRBV27	CASSLFGTSGLYNEQFF
TRBJ2-5	TRBV5-4	CAVTGGETQYF
TRBJ2-1	TRBV11-3	CASSLSAGPYNEQFF
TRBJ2-1	TRBV15	CATSRDNSGRSNEQFF
TRBJ2-7	TRBV7-3	CASSLGGGPYEQYF
TRBJ2-2	TRBV19	CASSIVVSTGELFF
TRBJ2-7	TRBV29-1	CSVQGASYEQYF
TRBJ1-3	TRBV3-1/TRBV3-2	CASSRPTGSGNTIYF
TRBJ2-1	TRBV3-1/TRBV3-2	CASSQVSRGGTYNEQFF
TRBJ1-1	TRBV5-1	CASSSNTGSTEAFF
TRBJ1-1	TRBV18	CASSPAGQNTEAFF
TRBJ2-5	TRBV6-2/TRBV6-3	CASSPTGLASETQYF